Listed below are T cell receptor beta chains from one sample, sequenced in a study of identical twins. One entry per CDR3 protein, called by TCRdb with MiXCR from the 5' RACE reads. The data contain about 730,000 distinct CDR3 sequences, around 20% of them singletons. These data also featured in a second study, about T cells expressing NK-cell markers.

The sequenced sample consisted of PBMCs. The receptors stem from a woman aged 18-29 years in good health. Both conserved end residues are part of each CDR3. The D gene is left open where the match is weak. Some rows mark clone size as missing; the rest say once, few, many or name a class of expanded clone.

j_gene	abundance	d_gene	v_gene	CDR3nt	CDR3aa
TRBJ1-1	many	-	TRBV20-1	TGCAGTGCTAGAGAAGGGGGGGGCACCCACACTGAAGCTTTCTTT	CSAREGGGTHTEAFF
TRBJ2-3	-	TRBD2	TRBV10-3	TGTGCCATCAGGGCTGGACTAGGCGGCACAGATACGCAGTATTTT	CAIRAGLGGTDTQYF
TRBJ2-1	-	TRBD2	TRBV12-3/TRBV12-4	TGTGCCAGCAGTTTAGTCGGACTAGCCGGCAATGAGCAGTTCTTC	CASSLVGLAGNEQFF
TRBJ2-3	-	-	TRBV7-9	TGTGCCAGCAGCTTAGCGCAGGGGGGCCGGGATACGCAGTATTTT	CASSLAQGGRDTQYF
TRBJ2-1	-	TRBD2	TRBV6-5	TGTGCCAGCAGTTACTCTCAGCGGGAGAAGCAGTTCTTC	CASSYSQREKQFF
TRBJ2-1	few	TRBD2	TRBV11-2	TGTGCCAGCAGCTCCCACCATTCTAGCGGAGGATCCTACAATGAGCAGTTCTTC	CASSSHHSSGGSYNEQFF
TRBJ2-7	once	-	TRBV20-1	TGCAGTGCCCCCTCGAGTCGGAGCTCCTACGAGCAGTACTTC	CSAPSSRSSYEQYF
TRBJ2-3	-	TRBD2	TRBV9	TGTGCCAGCAGCGGAGGGACTATTCCGGATACGCAGTATTTT	CASSGGTIPDTQYF
TRBJ2-7	many	TRBD1	TRBV4-2	TGTGCCAGCAGCCCCCAGGACAGGGGGAAACACGAGCAGTACTTC	CASSPQDRGKHEQYF
TRBJ2-7	-	-	TRBV20-1	TGCAGTGCATGGGGCGGCGAGCAGTACTTC	CSAWGGEQYF
TRBJ1-5	-	-	TRBV6-6	TGTGCCAGCAGGGAAATTAGTCAGCCCCAGCATTTT	CASREISQPQHF
TRBJ1-5	few	-	TRBV20-1	TGCAGTGCTAAAGGTAGTTTAGAAAGGCCCCAGCATTTT	CSAKGSLERPQHF
TRBJ2-6	few	-	TRBV9	TGTGCCAGCAGCGCGACCACAGGGAACGGGGCCAACGTCCTGACTTTC	CASSATTGNGANVLTF
TRBJ1-1	-	-	TRBV5-1	TGCGCCAGCAGCGTGGACAGCCAATACACTGAAGCTTTCTTT	CASSVDSQYTEAFF
TRBJ2-2	few	-	TRBV27	TGTGCCAGCAGTTCCCTTAGCACCGGGGAGCTGTTTTTT	CASSSLSTGELFF
TRBJ1-2	few	-	TRBV12-3/TRBV12-4	TGTGCCAGCAGTTTAAACTCTGGGTATAACACCTTC	CASSLNSGYNTF
TRBJ2-7	few	-	TRBV21-1	TGTGCCAGCAGCAAAGGAAGATCGGCTAGTTCCTACGAGCAGTACTTC	CASSKGRSASSYEQYF
TRBJ2-1	many	TRBD1	TRBV29-1	TGCAGCGTTGTCAGGGGGCTCTCCTACAATGAGCAGTTCTTC	CSVVRGLSYNEQFF
TRBJ1-2	few	-	TRBV3-1	TGTGCCAGCAGCCAAGTGCGGGGGCGCGGAGGCTACACCTTC	CASSQVRGRGGYTF
TRBJ1-1	few	-	TRBV20-1	TGCAGTGCTACGGCAGGGTGGAACACTGAAGCTTTCTTT	CSATAGWNTEAFF
TRBJ1-2	-	TRBD1	TRBV6-2/TRBV6-3	TGTGCCAGCCAATTCAGGGGGCGAACTTCCGGCTACACCTTC	CASQFRGRTSGYTF
TRBJ1-1	few	TRBD1	TRBV7-2	TGTGCCAGCAGCCCGAGACAGGGGGAGAACACTGAAGCTTTCTTT	CASSPRQGENTEAFF
TRBJ2-3	many	-	TRBV7-2	TGTGCCAGCAGCTTACTCACAGATACGCAGTATTTT	CASSLLTDTQYF
TRBJ2-7	few	-	TRBV20-1	TGCAGTGCTAGACCGCACTCAGGGGCCACTCATACCTACGAGCAGTACTTC	CSARPHSGATHTYEQYF
TRBJ2-2	few	-	TRBV29-1	TGCAGCGTTACAAGCGGAAACACCGGGGAGCTGTTTTTT	CSVTSGNTGELFF
TRBJ2-3	-	-	TRBV10-3	TGTGCCATCCGGCGGGACGGAGCCCCAGATACGCAGTATTTT	CAIRRDGAPDTQYF
TRBJ1-4	-	-	TRBV6-1	TGTGCCAGCAGTGATCGGCCAGGGGTTGAAAAACTGTTTTTT	CASSDRPGVEKLFF
TRBJ2-6	few	-	TRBV6-1	TGTGCCAGCAAAAGGGCAGAGGGGGGGTCTGGGGCCAACGTCCTGACTTTC	CASKRAEGGSGANVLTF
TRBJ2-5	few	-	TRBV20-1	TGCAGTGCTAGAGGCCATAGGGAGACCCAGTACTTC	CSARGHRETQYF
TRBJ2-1	-	-	TRBV15	TGTGCCACCAGCAGAGATAGGAGGGATGAGCAGTTCTTC	CATSRDRRDEQFF
TRBJ2-3	few	TRBD2	TRBV20-1	TGCAGTGCCGCAAGGAGCGGGGGGGCGGAAGATACGCAGTATTTT	CSAARSGGAEDTQYF
TRBJ2-5	many	-	TRBV12-3/TRBV12-4	TGTGCCAGCTCCCTGGGCCGACGGGAGACCCAGTACTTC	CASSLGRRETQYF
TRBJ1-6	-	-	TRBV6-5	TGTGCCAGCAGCCGCCCCTCGTCACCCCTCCACTTT	CASSRPSSPLHF
TRBJ2-3	few	TRBD1	TRBV7-6	TGTGCCAGCAGCTTAAGAGCGCAGGGGGCGATCCGCACAGATACGCAGTATTTT	CASSLRAQGAIRTDTQYF
TRBJ2-1	-	TRBD2	TRBV10-3	TGTGCCATTAGTAGCGGGGGGTACAATGAGCAGTTCTTC	CAISSGGYNEQFF
TRBJ2-1	few	TRBD1	TRBV6-5	TGTGCCAGCAGTTCCCGGACAGGGGAAAATGAGCAGTTCTTC	CASSSRTGENEQFF
TRBJ2-5	many	TRBD1	TRBV12-3/TRBV12-4	TGTGCCAGCAGTTGGGACAGATCAGAGACCCAGTACTTC	CASSWDRSETQYF
TRBJ1-2	few	-	TRBV6-5	TGTGCCAGCAGTTACTCCGGCAGACTAAACTATGGCTACACCTTC	CASSYSGRLNYGYTF
TRBJ2-5	many	-	TRBV20-1	TGCAGTGCCACCATCCCCGGACTGGCTGTTGAGACCCAGTACTTC	CSATIPGLAVETQYF
TRBJ1-1	-	-	TRBV29-1	TGCAGCGTTGTCGCACACCGAAACACTGAAGCTTTCTTT	CSVVAHRNTEAFF
TRBJ2-3	many	-	TRBV25-1	TGTGCCAGCAGGCCCGGGGGCGGGGATACGCAGTATTTT	CASRPGGGDTQYF
TRBJ1-1	many	-	TRBV29-1	TGCAGCGTCTTCCTGAACACTGAAGCTTTCTTT	CSVFLNTEAFF
TRBJ2-1	-	TRBD1	TRBV27	TGTGCCAGCAGTTCCGGGACAGGTAGACTCAATGAGCAGTTCTTC	CASSSGTGRLNEQFF
TRBJ2-7	-	-	TRBV29-1	TGCAGCGTTGCCCGGTACTCCGGCGAGCAGTACTTC	CSVARYSGEQYF
TRBJ2-1	many	-	TRBV12-3/TRBV12-4	TGTGCCAGCAGTTATGGGCCCCGGAGTGAGCAGTTCTTC	CASSYGPRSEQFF
TRBJ2-1	-	-	TRBV30	TGTGCCTGGAGTCCTGGGGGGGCGCACAATGAGCAGTTCTTC	CAWSPGGAHNEQFF
TRBJ2-5	few	-	TRBV9	TGTGCCAGCAGGAGGGGGGAGGGCCTGACCGCCCAAGAGACCCAGTACTTC	CASRRGEGLTAQETQYF
TRBJ2-1	-	-	TRBV10-3	TGTGCCATCAGCACTTGGGGTGAGCAGTTCTTC	CAISTWGEQFF
TRBJ2-3	few	-	TRBV7-2	TGTGCCAGCAGCTTATCGGACAGCCGCCAGACGCAGTATTTT	CASSLSDSRQTQYF
TRBJ2-7	-	-	TRBV7-2	TGTGCCAGCAGCTTAGTGGGGGTGGGAGAGCAGTACTTC	CASSLVGVGEQYF
TRBJ1-1	few	-	TRBV5-1	TGCGCCAGCAGCTTGGAAGGGGAGAAAGCTTTCTTT	CASSLEGEKAFF
TRBJ1-1	few	TRBD1	TRBV20-1	TGCAGTGCTAGAGTGACAGGGGTGGCCACTGAAGCTTTCTTT	CSARVTGVATEAFF
TRBJ1-1	-	-	TRBV28	TGTGCCAGCAGTAAACAGACCACTGAAGCTTTCTTT	CASSKQTTEAFF
TRBJ2-1	many	TRBD2	TRBV20-1	TGCAGTGCTTTCCTAGCGGGGGGGCCCAATGAGCAGTTCTTC	CSAFLAGGPNEQFF
TRBJ2-7	few	-	TRBV5-5	TGTGCCAGCAGCCTGCGCGTGGCGGGGTACGAGCAGTACTTC	CASSLRVAGYEQYF
TRBJ2-7	-	TRBD2	TRBV28	TGTGCCAGCAGTCTTAGCGGGAGTATCGGGTTCGACGAGCAGTACTTC	CASSLSGSIGFDEQYF
TRBJ2-7	-	TRBD2	TRBV29-1	TGCAGCGTTGGGGCTAGCGGGAGGTACGAGCAGTACTTC	CSVGASGRYEQYF
TRBJ1-2	few	TRBD1	TRBV7-2	TGTGCCAGCAGCTTAGAGCGGACAGGGGGAGCCTACACCTTC	CASSLERTGGAYTF
TRBJ2-7	-	-	TRBV5-1	TGCGCCAGCAGCTTGGGTTCAACGGACGAGCAGTACTTC	CASSLGSTDEQYF
TRBJ2-5	-	-	TRBV20-1	TGCAGTGCCACCCTGAGAAGTCAAGAGACCCAGTACTTC	CSATLRSQETQYF